Below, 20 T cell receptor beta chains from the same sample are listed, as sequenced in a study of shared clonotypes between healthy human individuals. Profiling relied on immunoSEQ multiplex PCR, and the TCRdb table lists in-frame clones only, not all of them. This sample yields millions of clones, of which approximately 95% are seen a single time; 0.39% belongs to the top ten. Sequenced: naive CD4+ T cells from PBMCs. Indicated subset: CD45RA+ positively selected. These receptors were taken from a man aged 18 to 30 in good health. Some clones in this sample may be carry-over from other donors' samples.

This clone has just a few counts. V gene TRBV2 combines with J gene TRBJ1-4, with D tentatively TRBD1 (6 bases). Germline CDR1 SNHLY, CDR2 FYNNEI. The CDR3 extends over 16 amino acids. With 6 bases removed from V and 5 bases from J, the gap between germline ends came to 19 bases. The CDR3 region has the DNA TGTGCCAGCAGAGCCAGGGGCCCGTTAACAAATGAAAAACTGTTTTTT. This encodes CASRARGPLTNEKLFF.

This chain uses TRBV5-6 with TRBJ2-7, with TRBD2 identical over 10 bases. V was clipped by 4 bases and J by 2 bases; unmatched bases: 0. CDR3 length equals 13 residues. Germline V gene lookup returns CDR1 SGHDT and CDR2 YYEEEE. CDR3 sequence: CASSTSGAYEQYF. CDR3 sequence (DNA): TGTGCCAGCAGCACTAGCGGGGCCTACGAGCAGTACTTC.

This clone was observed a single time. The chain is built from TRBV18 and TRBJ2-2; no clear D gene. V lost 3 bases and J lost 6, with 8 bases in between. Germline CDR1 is KGHSH and CDR2 is LQKENI. The CDR3 runs to 13 residues. For the CDR3, the DNA is TGTGCCAGCTCACCGGGCACTCCCGGGGAGCTGTTTTTT. Translated: CASSPGTPGELFF. The variable domain in full, with the rest retrieved from reference TRBV18 and TRBJ2-2, is NAGVMQNPRHLVRRRGQEARLRCSPMKGHSHVYWYRQLPEEGLKFMVYLQKENIIDESGMPKERFSAEFPKEGPSILRIQQVVRGDSAAYFCASSPGTPGELFFGEGSRLTVL.

The chain recombines TRBV6-4 with TRBJ1-5; TRBD1 agrees at 7 bases. The CDR3 is made up of 14 amino acids. V shed 4 bases and J 7 bases; nucleotides not matched to a gene: 7. Germline V lookup: CDR1 MRHNA, CDR2 SNTAGT. This CDR3 is CASSAVTGWQPQHF. CDR3 DNA sequence: TGTGCCAGCAGTGCCGTGACAGGGTGGCAGCCCCAGCATTTT.

This rearrangement joins TRBV27 to TRBJ2-1; 12 bases map to TRBD2. Germline-derived CDR1 and CDR2 are MNHEY and SMNVEV (reference sequence). With 5 bases clipped from V and 2 bases from J, the junction kept 10 bases outside the gene matches. The CDR3 extends over 18 amino acids. The CDR3 is CASSPLTSGSTAYNEQFF. The CDR3 DNA sequence: TGTGCCAGCAGTCCCCTGACTAGCGGGAGTACCGCCTACAATGAGCAGTTCTTC.

This chain connects TRBV4-3 to TRBJ2-5; D remains ambiguous. Germline CDR1 LGHNA, CDR2 YSLEER. V was clipped by 2 bases and J by 5 bases, with 15 bases between them. The CDR3 sequence is 15 residues long. CDR3 DNA sequence: TGCGCCAGCAGCCAATCAATCTCCGGGCTGGAGACCCAGTACTTC. Its protein is CASSQSISGLETQYF.

The chain uses TRBV19 and TRBJ1-1; 8 nucleotides align to TRBD1. Germline trimming cut 0 bases from V and 5 bases from J; bases unmatched to any gene: 5. Germline CDR1 LNHDA, CDR2 SQIVND (reference sequence). CDR3 length equals 15 residues. The CDR3 DNA follows: TGTGCCAGTAGTATAGACGGCAGGGGGCCTACTGAAGCTTTCTTT. It encodes CASSIDGRGPTEAFF.

This chain joins TRBV6-6 and TRBJ2-7, with 7 positions matching TRBD2. Germline loops: CDR1 MNHNY, CDR2 SVGAGI (reference sequence). The V gene end was trimmed by 7 bases and the J gene end by 5 bases; junction bases not matched to a gene: 17. The CDR3 covers 16 residues. The CDR3 nucleotides read TGTGCCAGCACCTCCAGGGCGGGGGTCGAGTCGAACGAGCAGTACTTC. It translates to CASTSRAGVESNEQYF.

The V gene is TRBV27, the J gene TRBJ2-5; D remains ambiguous. Germline CDR1 and CDR2: MNHEY and SMNVEV (reference sequence). V shed 5 bases and J shed 5 bases, with 6 bases lying between them. This CDR3 comprises 11 residues. Here the CDR3 reads CASSTRETQYF. The DNA for the CDR3 is TGTGCCAGCAGTACCCGGGAGACCCAGTACTTC.

This chain links TRBV7-7 with TRBJ2-7; 8 bases map to TRBD2. The V gene end was trimmed by 2 bases and the J gene end by 3 bases; junction bases not matched to a gene: 0. The CDR3 is made up of 13 amino acids. Germline CDR1 is SSHAT and CDR2 is FNYEAQ (reference sequence). In DNA form, the CDR3 reads TGTGCCAGCAGCTTAAGCGGGAGCTACGAGCAGTACTTC. Translation gives CASSLSGSYEQYF.

V is TRBV9 and J is TRBJ2-3, with D possibly being TRBD1 or TRBD2 (5 bases each). Germline lookup yields CDR1 SGDLS and CDR2 YYNGEE. V lost 4 bases and J 0 bases, leaving 18 bases between the germline ends. The CDR3 spans 17 residues. CDR3 sequence (DNA): TGTGCCAGCAGCAACCGAGGCCGGGACCTCAGCACAGATACGCAGTATTTT. Protein sequence: CASSNRGRDLSTDTQYF.

Notes on this clone: Distinct nucleotide sequences in the sample also encode this CDR3. The chain combines TRBV5-1 with TRBJ2-2; D remains ambiguous. The length of the CDR3 is 13 residues. CDR1 SGHRS and CDR2 YFSETQ come from the germline V gene. Trimming removed 0 bases at V and 6 bases at J, with 6 bases between. Here the CDR3 DNA reads TGCGCCAGCAGCTTGGGGGAAGCCGGGGAGCTGTTTTTT. Protein product: CASSLGEAGELFF. The full variable domain, with the rest looked up from reference TRBV5-1 and TRBJ2-2, is KAGVTQTPRYLIKTRGQQVTLSCSPISGHRSVSWYQQTPGQGLQFLFEYFSETQRNKGNFPGRFSGRQFSNSRSEMNVSTLELGDSALYLCASSLGEAGELFFGEGSRLTVL.

The rearrangement links TRBV29-1 to TRBJ1-1; TRBD1 is a possible D gene (6 bases). Trimming shortened V by 6 bases and J by 1 base, and 12 bases separated the two germline ends. Germline values: CDR1 SQVTM, CDR2 ANQGSEA. CDR3 length: 13 amino acids. The CDR3 region has the DNA TGCAGCGTCCGACAGGACCCGAACACTGAAGCTTTCTTT. This sequence encodes CSVRQDPNTEAFF. The whole variable domain, remainder taken from reference TRBV29-1 and TRBJ1-1, is SAVISQKPSRDICQRGTSLTIQCQVDSQVTMMFWYRQQPGQSLTLIATANQGSEATYESGFVIDKFPISRPNLTFSTLTVSNMSPEDSSIYLCSVRQDPNTEAFFGQGTRLTVV.

V and J are TRBV28 and TRBJ2-7; 10 nucleotides align to TRBD1. Germline V gives CDR1 MDHEN, CDR2 SYDVKM. The V segment lost 6 bases and the J segment 4 bases; nucleotides outside the gene matches: 9. CDR3 length: 15 residues. The CDR3 protein is CASRGDRGVLYEQYF. As DNA, the CDR3 is TGTGCCAGCAGGGGGGACAGGGGAGTATTATACGAGCAGTACTTC.

Of note for this clone: The sample contains more than one DNA sequence encoding this CDR3. CDR3 sequence: CASSYSGALNTEAFF. In DNA form, the CDR3 reads TGTGCCAGCAGTTACTCAGGGGCCCTGAACACTGAAGCTTTCTTT. The chain is built from TRBV6-5 and TRBJ1-1, with TRBD1 as a possible D gene (5 bases). There are 15 residues in the CDR3. Trimming stripped 0 bases from V and 0 bases from J, with 8 bases between. Germline lookup yields CDR1 MNHEY and CDR2 SVGAGI.

The chain links TRBV28 to TRBJ2-5, with D possibly being TRBD1 (7 bases). V was clipped by 2 bases and J by 2 bases, with 12 bases between them. CDR3 size: 15 residues. Per germline, CDR1 MDHEN and CDR2 SYDVKM. The CDR3: CASSLMAGGQETQYF. The CDR3 DNA sequence: TGTGCCAGCAGTTTAATGGCAGGGGGGCAAGAGACCCAGTACTTC. The variable domain in full, completed from reference TRBV28 and TRBJ2-5, reads DVKVTQSSRYLVKRTGEKVFLECVQDMDHENMFWYRQDPGLGLRLIYFSYDVKMKEKGDIPEGYSVSREKKERFSLILESASTNQTSMYLCASSLMAGGQETQYFGPGTRLLVL.

The CDR3, as DNA: TGTGCCAGCAGTTACTCACCCGTACTAACCTACAATGAGCAGTTCTTC. Its translation: CASSYSPVLTYNEQFF. V usage is TRBV6-5 and J usage is TRBJ2-1; no definite D call. CDR3 length equals 16 residues. Trimming took off 0 bases at V and 2 bases at J, with 11 bases between the two ends. The germline CDR1 and CDR2 sequences are MNHEY and SVGAGI.

This clone was recorded once. V usage is TRBV27 and J usage is TRBJ2-6; tentative D call: TRBD1 (5 bases). This CDR3 has 16 amino acids. CDR1 MNHEY and CDR2 SMNVEV come from the germline V gene (reference sequence). In DNA, the CDR3 is TGTGGAACTTGTAGGGGCACCCCCTCTGGGGCCAACGTCCTGACTTTC. This translates into CGTCRGTPSGANVLTF.

This clone was recorded once. This chain's CDR3 is CASSSPGPEAFF. The CDR3 DNA follows: TGTGCCAGCAGTTCTCCCGGACCTGAAGCTTTCTTT. V is TRBV6-4 and J is TRBJ1-1; D is uncertain. CDR1 and CDR2 from the germline V gene are MRHNA and SNTAGT. The CDR3 runs to 12 residues. Trimming took off 5 bases at V and 6 bases at J, with 10 bases between the two ends.

Only one count was recorded for this clone. Other DNA sequences in the sample encode the same CDR3. The rearrangement uses TRBV30 and TRBJ2-7; D call uncertain. Trimming shortened V by 0 bases and J by 3 bases, and 6 bases separated the two germline ends. CDR1 and CDR2 (germline): GTSNPN, SVGIG (reference sequence). This CDR3 region has 12 residues. The CDR3 sequence: CAWSVGFYEQYF. CDR3 in DNA: TGTGCCTGGAGTGTGGGTTTCTACGAGCAGTACTTC.